This T cell receptor beta chain was sequenced in a study of blood T cell repertoires in COVID-19. Study-wide context: Researchers got acute and convalescent COVID-19 samples from the United States, Italy and Spain. The cDNA or gDNA used as material had been derived from T cells, B-cell-depleted T cells, or PBMCs.

This clone came up once. Original analysis: Reference gene primer amplification gave estimated nucleated cell counts. Repertoires were generated with immunoSEQ multiplex PCR, while TCRdb's copy carries only in-frame clones and drops some. The V and J calls and clone size come from that table; D and trimming were worked out from the DNA. This table has 95,000 to 110,000 clones, 88% appearing once. This CDR3 contains 14 residues. Germline V gene data show CDR1 as MDHEN and CDR2 as SYDVKM. The V end was cut by 5 bases, the J end by 14 bases, with 19 bases between. The chain is built from TRBV28 and TRBJ1-6; tentatively, D is TRBD1 (6 bases). Sequencing was done on a sample of peripheral blood. The clonotype comes from a man aged 50 or older with active or convalescent COVID-19. This CDR3 is CASSPLWGQRTLHF. In DNA form, the CDR3 reads TGTGCCAGCAGTCCACTCTGGGGGCAACGGACCCTCCACTTT.